This T cell receptor beta chain was sequenced for a study of beta chain features in type 1 diabetes. Study in general: Analysis included under 120,000,000 sorted cells drawn from all samples.

The V gene's germline CDR1 is SGHRS and CDR2 YFSETQ. This CDR3 comprises 12 residues. The V gene end was trimmed by 5 bases and the J gene end by 7 bases; junction bases not matched to a gene: 5. The isolated RNA, all of it, was reverse transcribed, so expressed TCRB transcripts were what got sequenced. TCRdb keeps only in-frame clones here, not all; method: immunoSEQ multiplex PCR. The sample records approximately 150,000 clones, approximately 13% being singletons. Study conclusions and caveats: Shortening that was moderate but significant affected the TCRB CDR3s of Type 1 diabetes patients in all four CD4+ subsets.

This clone has only a few counts. What it recognizes is unknown. The sample carries other DNA sequences with the same CDR3. Sorting of CD4+ naive, central memory, regulatory and stem cell-like memory cells was performed via CD45RO/CCR7/CD25/CD127/CD95/CD27. This rearrangement joins TRBV5-1 to TRBJ1-1; TRBD1 matches 7 bases. The sample consisted of central memory CD4+ T cells from blood. The origin of this receptor is a man younger than 35 with type 1 diabetes. The CDR3: CASSSDRVEAFF. In nucleotides, the CDR3 is TGCGCCAGCAGTTCTGACAGGGTTGAAGCTTTCTTT.